The rows below give T cell receptor beta chains drawn from one sample of a study of T cell responses to AZD1222 COVID-19 vaccine. Data came from immunoSEQ multiplex PCR; TCRdb stores just in-frame clones and leaves some out. The table lists around 140,000 clones, almost 90% of them singletons. The sample here was peripheral blood, taken 28 days after the second AZD1222 dose. The receptors come from an adult who received the AZD1222 COVID-19 vaccine. Both conserved end residues are part of each CDR3. A D gene is named only where the DNA matches it firmly. The size entry is marked missing in some rows and otherwise reads once, few, many or a size class.

D | size | J | V | CDR3 | DNA
NA | NA | TRBJ2-2 | TRBV19 | CASSMSERPELFF | TGTGCCAGTAGTATGTCTGAGCGTCCGGAGCTGTTTTTT
NA | NA | TRBJ2-3 | TRBV30 | CAWSVPVQRGSISTDTQYF | TGTGCCTGGAGTGTACCCGTCCAGAGGGGCTCAATTAGCACAGATACGCAGTATTTT
NA | NA | TRBJ2-7 | TRBV14 | CASSPGPGAEQYF | TGTGCCAGCAGCCCCGGGCCGGGAGCCGAGCAGTACTTC
NA | NA | TRBJ1-6 | TRBV7-2 | CAIRGSESSYNSPLHF | TGTGCCATCCGGGGGAGTGAAAGCTCCTATAATTCACCCCTCCACTTT
NA | NA | TRBJ2-1 | TRBV9 | CASSEGLFGNEQFF | TGTGCCAGCAGCGAAGGACTATTTGGCAATGAGCAGTTCTTC
NA | NA | TRBJ1-5 | TRBV6-1 | CASSEGRVSQPQHF | TGTGCCAGCAGTGAGGGAAGGGTTTCTCAGCCCCAGCATTTT
TRBD1 | NA | TRBJ2-1 | TRBV28 | CASSLLRPRTGSYNEQFF | TGTGCCAGCAGTTTATTGCGGCCGCGGACAGGCTCCTACAATGAGCAGTTCTTC
NA | NA | TRBJ2-4 | TRBV7-9 | CASSLDRDIQYF | TGTGCCAGCAGCTTAGATAGGGACATTCAGTACTTC
NA | NA | TRBJ1-3 | TRBV7-2 | CASSLPGTSSGNTIYF | TGTGCCAGCAGCTTGCCCGGGACCAGCTCTGGAAACACCATATATTTT
NA | NA | TRBJ1-5 | TRBV27 | CASSLRQGNQPQHF | TGTGCCAGCAGTTTACGGCAGGGCAATCAGCCCCAGCATTTT
NA | NA | TRBJ1-1 | TRBV5-1 | CASSLDGELNTEAFF | TGCGCCAGCAGCTTGGATGGAGAACTGAACACTGAAGCTTTCTTT
NA | NA | TRBJ1-1 | TRBV28 | CASSPRGGQNTEAFF | TGTGCCAGCAGCCCTAGGGGGGGGCAAAACACTGAAGCTTTCTTT
TRBD1 | NA | TRBJ2-1 | TRBV7-6 | CASSLSGGRGYEQFF | TGTGCCAGCAGCTTATCAGGGGGTCGTGGCTATGAGCAGTTCTTC
NA | NA | TRBJ2-1 | TRBV27 | CASSFSRQRYNEQFF | TGTGCCAGCAGTTTTTCGCGGCAGAGATACAATGAGCAGTTCTTC
NA | NA | TRBJ1-4 | TRBV6-1 | CASSDRQPGHEKLFF | TGTGCCAGCAGTGATAGACAGCCGGGCCATGAAAAACTGTTTTTT
NA | NA | TRBJ2-3 | TRBV5-1 | CASSSRQISTDTQYF | TGCGCCAGCAGCTCGAGACAGATTAGCACAGATACGCAGTATTTT
TRBD2 | NA | TRBJ2-1 | TRBV12-3/TRBV12-4 | CASTFGGGEQFF | TGTGCCAGCACTTTCGGGGGGGGTGAGCAGTTCTTC
TRBD1 | NA | TRBJ1-1 | TRBV29-1 | CSVGRTGGTEAFF | TGCAGCGTTGGTCGGACAGGGGGCACTGAAGCTTTCTTT
NA | NA | TRBJ1-5 | TRBV15 | CATSRDIVNDQPQHF | TGTGCCACCAGCAGAGATATTGTCAATGATCAGCCCCAGCATTTT
NA | NA | TRBJ2-1 | TRBV28 | CASSSPPINNEQFF | TGTGCCAGCAGTTCCCCCCCAATCAACAATGAGCAGTTCTTC
NA | NA | TRBJ1-3 | TRBV30 | CAWSGQGNTIYF | TGTGCCTGGAGTGGCCAGGGAAACACCATATATTTT
NA | NA | TRBJ2-7 | TRBV7-2 | CASSLEGGSSYEQYF | TGTGCCAGCAGCTTAGAGGGGGGGAGCTCCTACGAGCAGTACTTC
NA | NA | TRBJ2-1 | TRBV27 | CASSRGDHTYNEQFF | TGTGCCAGCAGCCGCGGGGACCATACCTACAATGAGCAGTTCTTC
NA | NA | TRBJ1-1 | TRBV27 | CASSFSRTGQMNTEAFF | TGTGCCAGCAGTTTTAGCCGGACCGGCCAGATGAACACTGAAGCTTTCTTT
TRBD1 | NA | TRBJ1-2 | TRBV11-2 | CASSLAHDRVNYGYTF | TGTGCCAGCAGCTTAGCTCACGACAGGGTGAACTATGGCTACACCTTC
TRBD1 | NA | TRBJ1-2 | TRBV3-1/TRBV3-2 | CASSQMTGGAGNLGYTF | TGTGCCAGCAGCCAAATGACAGGGGGCGCTGGTAATCTAGGCTACACCTTC
NA | NA | TRBJ2-3 | TRBV7-2 | CASSTGTTDTQYF | TGTGCCAGCAGCACCGGGACAACAGATACGCAGTATTTT
NA | NA | TRBJ2-7 | TRBV30 | CAWSIVGSYEQYF | TGTGCCTGGAGCATAGTTGGCTCCTACGAGCAGTACTTC
TRBD1 | NA | TRBJ2-7 | TRBV28 | CASSLAGGQGRYEQYF | TGTGCCAGCAGTTTAGCTGGGGGACAGGGGCGGTACGAGCAGTACTTC
TRBD1 | once | TRBJ2-7 | TRBV9 | CASSVDLVNRGEQYF | TGTGCCAGCAGCGTAGACCTCGTGAACAGGGGCGAGCAGTACTTC
NA | NA | TRBJ2-3 | TRBV19 | CASQERQAIDTQYF | TGTGCCAGTCAGGAGAGGCAAGCAATAGATACGCAGTATTTT
NA | NA | TRBJ1-4 | TRBV25-1 | CASSEYPVGGNGKLFF | TGTGCCAGCAGTGAATACCCCGTCGGGGGTAATGGAAAACTGTTTTTT
TRBD1 | NA | TRBJ1-4 | TRBV29-1 | CSVEETGPDEKLFF | TGCAGCGTTGAAGAGACAGGGCCGGATGAAAAACTGTTTTTT
NA | NA | TRBJ1-3 | TRBV7-2 | CASSLGRNVGGNTIYF | TGTGCCAGCAGCTTAGGCAGGAACGTTGGTGGAAACACCATATATTTT
NA | once | TRBJ1-4 | TRBV12-3/TRBV12-4 | CASREQRGKLFF | TGTGCCAGCAGGGAGCAGAGGGGGAAACTGTTTTTT
NA | NA | TRBJ2-2 | TRBV5-4 | CASSPARGTAAGELFF | TGTGCCAGCAGCCCCGCGAGGGGCACTGCGGCCGGGGAGCTGTTTTTT
TRBD1 | NA | TRBJ2-1 | TRBV9 | CASSATGGTTNEQFF | TGTGCCAGCAGCGCAACAGGGGGAACCACCAATGAGCAGTTCTTC